This T cell receptor beta chain derives from a study of T cell clonality in common variable immunodeficiency. General study points: In common variable immunodeficiency, TCR beta chains reportedly carried fewer deletions and N-nucleotide insertions. Links between repertoire features and CVID complications were heterogeneity-limited.

Method: immunoSEQ multiplex PCR; TCRdb's copy keeps in-frame clones and lacks some. This sample shows around 32,000 clones and no singletons; around 5.9% rests with the ten largest. With 7 bases clipped from V and 3 bases from J, the junction kept 5 bases outside the gene matches. The CDR3 loop spans 12 amino acids. Germline lookup yields CDR1 GTSNPN and CDR2 SVGIG (reference sequence). In its sample, this clone was seen a few times. Its antigen remains unknown. The read ends 3 residues early relative to the CDR3; the germline J gene fills the gap. Patients had low serum IgG, IgA and/or IgM and specific antibody deficiency. Most patients and controls had Caucasian heritage.

The J gene is TRBJ2-7, the V gene TRBV30, with 8 bases aligning to TRBD2. This TCR derives from a human donor with common variable immunodeficiency. Sequencing input: peripheral blood mononuclear cells. The sequenced part of the CDR3 DNA is TGTGCCTTAAGCGGGGGAATCTACGAG. Translation gives CALSGGIYE. In full, the CDR3 reads CALSGGIYEQYF.